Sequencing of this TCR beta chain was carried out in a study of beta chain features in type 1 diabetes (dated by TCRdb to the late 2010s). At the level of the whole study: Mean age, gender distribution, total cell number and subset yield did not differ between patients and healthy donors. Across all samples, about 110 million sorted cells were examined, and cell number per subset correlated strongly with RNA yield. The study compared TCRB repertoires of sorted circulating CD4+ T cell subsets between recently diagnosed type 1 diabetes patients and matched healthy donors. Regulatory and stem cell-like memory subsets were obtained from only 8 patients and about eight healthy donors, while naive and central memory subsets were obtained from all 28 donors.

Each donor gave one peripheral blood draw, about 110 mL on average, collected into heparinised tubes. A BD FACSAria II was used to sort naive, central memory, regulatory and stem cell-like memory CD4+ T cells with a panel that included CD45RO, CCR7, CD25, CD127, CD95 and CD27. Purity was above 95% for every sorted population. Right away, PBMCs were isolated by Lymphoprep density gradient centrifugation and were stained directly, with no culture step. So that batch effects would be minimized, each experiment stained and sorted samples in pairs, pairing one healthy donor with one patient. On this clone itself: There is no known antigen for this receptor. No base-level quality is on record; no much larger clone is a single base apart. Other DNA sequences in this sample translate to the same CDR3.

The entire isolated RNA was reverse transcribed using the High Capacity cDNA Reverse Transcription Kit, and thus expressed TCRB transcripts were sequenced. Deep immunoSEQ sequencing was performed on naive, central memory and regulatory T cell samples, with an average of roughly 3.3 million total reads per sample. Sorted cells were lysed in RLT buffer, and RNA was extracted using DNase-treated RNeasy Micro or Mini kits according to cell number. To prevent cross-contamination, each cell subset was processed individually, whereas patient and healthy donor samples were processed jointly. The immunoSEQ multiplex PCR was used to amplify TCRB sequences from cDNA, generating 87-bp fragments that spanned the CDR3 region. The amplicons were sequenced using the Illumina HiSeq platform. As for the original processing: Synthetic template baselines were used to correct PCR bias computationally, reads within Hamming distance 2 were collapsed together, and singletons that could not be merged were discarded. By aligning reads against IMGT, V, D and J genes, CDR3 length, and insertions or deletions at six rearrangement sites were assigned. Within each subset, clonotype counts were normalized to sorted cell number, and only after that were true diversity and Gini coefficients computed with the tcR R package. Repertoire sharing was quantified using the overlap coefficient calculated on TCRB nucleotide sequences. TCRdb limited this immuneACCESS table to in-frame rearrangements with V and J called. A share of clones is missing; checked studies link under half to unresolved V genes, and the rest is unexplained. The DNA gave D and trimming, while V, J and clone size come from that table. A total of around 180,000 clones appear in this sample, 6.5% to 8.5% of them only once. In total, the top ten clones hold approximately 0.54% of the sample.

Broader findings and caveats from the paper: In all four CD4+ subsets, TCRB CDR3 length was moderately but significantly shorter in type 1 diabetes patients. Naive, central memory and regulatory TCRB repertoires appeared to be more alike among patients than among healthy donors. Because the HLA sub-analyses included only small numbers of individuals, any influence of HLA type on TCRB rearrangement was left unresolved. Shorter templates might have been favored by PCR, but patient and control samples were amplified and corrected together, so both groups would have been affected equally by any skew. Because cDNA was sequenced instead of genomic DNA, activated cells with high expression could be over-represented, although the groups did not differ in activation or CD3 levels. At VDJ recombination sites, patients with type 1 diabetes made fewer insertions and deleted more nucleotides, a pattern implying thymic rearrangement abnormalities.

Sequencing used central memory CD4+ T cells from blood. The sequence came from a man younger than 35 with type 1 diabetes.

The CDR3 here reads CASSVQGTNEKLFF. In nucleotide form, the sequence is TGTGCCAGCAGCGTACAGGGAACTAATGAAAAACTGTTTTTT. The chain is assembled from TRBV9 and TRBJ1-4, and the D gene may be TRBD1, 5 bases matching. V lost 1 base and J lost 1 base; the stretch between them is 5 bases long. According to the germline V gene, CDR1 reads SGDLS and CDR2 reads YYNGEE. Including cysteine and phenylalanine, the CDR3 has 14 amino acids. Just CDR3 DNA is preserved here, 42 bases in frame from base 1.